This T cell receptor beta chain was retrieved from a study of cytomegalovirus exposure and HLA in healthy donors. PCR primers comprised 60 Vbeta and 13 Jbeta primers. Sequenced by immunoSEQ multiplex PCR; TCRdb stores in-frame clones only, minus some. This sample has 130,000 or so clones, with about 8.5% found just once. The V end lost 5 bases, the J end lost 2 bases, and 10 bases lay between the germline ends. CDR1 SGHDT and CDR2 YYEEEE come from the germline V gene. The CDR3 spans 13 residues. This TCR derives from a man aged 40-55 years in good health and CMV-seronegative. Sequenced material: PBMCs. The genes are TRBV5-6 and TRBJ1-2; D remains ambiguous. Here the CDR3 DNA reads TGTGCCAGCAGTAGAGCAGGCAACTATGGCTACACCTTC. This sequence encodes CASSRAGNYGYTF.